This TCR beta chain was recorded in a study of T-cell reconstitution after alpha-beta-depleted transplantation in children. A few counts support this clonotype. Between the trimmed V and J ends, which lost 0 bases and 12 bases, there was a span of 14 bases. The V gene's germline CDR1 is DFQATT and CDR2 SNEGSKA (reference sequence). The CDR3 has 13 amino acids. Molecular barcoding with unique molecular identifiers was used for the TCRbeta library. One entry per CDR3 protein results from TCRdb running MiXCR on the PCR reads. Of hundreds of thousands of distinct CDR3 sequences listed, 13% are singletons.

This clonotype was obtained from a human donor who donated a stem cell graft to a child with Fanconi anemia. This chain links TRBV20-1 with TRBJ1-4; no reliable D call. Source: PBMCs, taken from the stem cell graft. The CDR3 region is CSARDFGSGELFF. CDR3 nucleotide sequence: TGCAGTGCTAGAGATTTCGGAAGTGGAGAACTGTTTTTT.